The 5 T cell receptor beta chains given below trace back to one sample, sequenced in a study of STAT5B mutations in CD4+ large granular lymphocyte leukemia. Measured with immunoSEQ multiplex PCR; TCRdb has only the in-frame clones, and not every one. The table has roughly 36,000 clones, 69% seen once. The sample taken for sequencing was CD4+ T cells from blood buffy coats. These receptors all stem from a human donor in good health.

This sequence joins TRBV7-2 and TRBJ1-2, with no clear D. CDR1 and CDR2 (germline): SGHTA, FQGNSA. The CDR3 has 12 residues. V was clipped by 2 bases and J by 5 bases, with 6 bases between them. For the CDR3, the DNA is TGTGCCAGCAGCTTATTCGGGTATGGCTACACCTTC. This translates into CASSLFGYGYTF.

This rearrangement joins TRBV4-1 to TRBJ1-2; 9 nucleotides match TRBD1. V shed 3 bases and J 7 bases; nucleotides not matched to a gene: 12. This CDR3 spans 16 amino acids. Germline V gene data show CDR1 as MGHRA and CDR2 as YSYEKL. The CDR3 nucleotides read TGCGCCAGCAGCCAGCTAAACCGGGACAGGGTTGGTGGCTACACCTTC. Translating it yields CASSQLNRDRVGGYTF.

The gene calls are TRBV30 and TRBJ2-5; D unresolved. This CDR3 has 15 amino acids. Germline CDR1 reads GTSNPN; CDR2 reads SVGIG (reference sequence). V was clipped by 0 bases and J by 2 bases, with 13 bases between them. The CDR3 sequence is CAWSVSWGLQETQYF. In DNA form, the CDR3 reads TGTGCCTGGAGTGTTTCTTGGGGATTACAAGAGACCCAGTACTTC.

The table lists this clone with a few counts. The rearrangement uses TRBV18 and TRBJ1-5; maybe TRBD1 (6 bases). The CDR3 runs 14 residues. The V and J ends lost 6 bases and 5 bases respectively, with 14 bases between them. Germline loops: CDR1 KGHSH, CDR2 LQKENI. The CDR3 reads CASSPQGRHQPQHF. The CDR3 region has the DNA TGTGCCAGCTCTCCGCAGGGGAGGCATCAGCCCCAGCATTTT.

The V gene is TRBV7-8, the J gene TRBJ1-6; 10 bases map to TRBD1. Looked up from germline, CDR1 is SGHVS and CDR2 is FQNEAQ. The CDR3 is 14 residues long. V was clipped by 5 bases and J by 9 bases; unmatched bases: 4. CDR3 DNA: TGTGCCAGCAGCCCGGACAGGGGGTTTTCACCCCTCCACTTT. It is translated as CASSPDRGFSPLHF.